One TCR beta chain is described in this entry. This record belongs to a study of cytomegalovirus exposure and HLA in healthy donors. The PCR made use of 60 Vbeta and 13 Jbeta primers. Some clones are missing from TCRdb's copy, which holds only in-frame ones; the method was immunoSEQ multiplex PCR. The sample lists under 200,000 clones; roughly 74% were seen once. The CDR3 consists of 18 residues. The ends lost 0 bases at V and 2 bases at J; junction bases unmatched: 6. Germline V CDR1 and CDR2: MGHRA, YSYEKL. Material: PBMCs. The rearrangement joins TRBV4-1 to TRBJ1-5; 11 positions match TRBD1. This TCR was recovered from a male donor in good health and CMV-seronegative. In DNA form, the CDR3 reads TGCGCCAGCAGCCAAGACCGCGGGACAGGGGGTCGCAATCAGCCCCAGCATTTT. Its protein product is CASSQDRGTGGRNQPQHF.